The clone carrying this T cell receptor beta chain showed up many times. Looked up from germline, CDR1 is ENHRY and CDR2 is SYGVKD. The V end was cut by 11 bases, the J end by 6 bases, with 20 bases between. The CDR3 covers 13 residues. Molecular barcoding with unique molecular identifiers was used for the TCRbeta library. TCRdb re-called the PCR reads with MiXCR, one entry per CDR3 protein. The data hold around 670,000 distinct CDR3 sequences, with about 12% observed a single time. The sample belongs to a study of T-cell reconstitution after alpha-beta-depleted transplantation in children. The chain uses TRBV10-3 and TRBJ2-7; possible D gene TRBD2, 6 bases. The sample in question was PBMCs, obtained before TCRalphabeta/CD19-depleted stem cell transplant. This sequence originates from a girl aged 2-10 years with congenital amegakaryocytic thrombocytopenia, due to receive a stem cell transplant. CDR3 DNA sequence: TGTGCCGGTCGTCGGGAGCCAGAAAGCGAGCAGTACTTC. Translating gives CAGRREPESEQYF.